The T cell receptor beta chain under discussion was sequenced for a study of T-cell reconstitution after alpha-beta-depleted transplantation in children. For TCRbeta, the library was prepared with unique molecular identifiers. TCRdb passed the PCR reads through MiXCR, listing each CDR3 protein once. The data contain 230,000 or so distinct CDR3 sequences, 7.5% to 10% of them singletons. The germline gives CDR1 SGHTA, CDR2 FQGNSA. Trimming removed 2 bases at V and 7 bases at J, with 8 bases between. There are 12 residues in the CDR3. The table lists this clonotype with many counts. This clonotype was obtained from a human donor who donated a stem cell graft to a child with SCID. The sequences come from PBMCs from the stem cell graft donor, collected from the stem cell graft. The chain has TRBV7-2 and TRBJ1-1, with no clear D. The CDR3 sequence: CASSLRSYEAFF. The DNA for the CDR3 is TGTGCCAGCAGCTTACGTTCCTATGAAGCTTTCTTT.